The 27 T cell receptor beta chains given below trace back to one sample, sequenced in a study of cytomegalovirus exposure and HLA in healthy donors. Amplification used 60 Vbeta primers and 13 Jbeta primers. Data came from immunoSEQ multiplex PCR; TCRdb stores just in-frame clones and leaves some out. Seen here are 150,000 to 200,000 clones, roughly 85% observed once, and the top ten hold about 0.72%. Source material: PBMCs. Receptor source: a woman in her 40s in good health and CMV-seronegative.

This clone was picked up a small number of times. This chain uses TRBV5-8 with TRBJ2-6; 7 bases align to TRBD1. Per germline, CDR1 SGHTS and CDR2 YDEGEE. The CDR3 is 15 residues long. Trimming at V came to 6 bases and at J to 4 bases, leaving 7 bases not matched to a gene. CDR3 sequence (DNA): TGTGCCAGCACCAACAGGGGCACCGGGGCCAACGTCCTGACTTTC. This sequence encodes CASTNRGTGANVLTF.

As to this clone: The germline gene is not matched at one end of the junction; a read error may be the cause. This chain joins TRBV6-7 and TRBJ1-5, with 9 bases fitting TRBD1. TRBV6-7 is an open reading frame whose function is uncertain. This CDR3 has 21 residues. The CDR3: CASSYSIDRDRAPYSNRPQHF. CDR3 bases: TGTGCCAGCAGTTACTCGATAGATCGGGACAGGGCCCCTTATAGCAATCGGCCCCAGCATTTT.

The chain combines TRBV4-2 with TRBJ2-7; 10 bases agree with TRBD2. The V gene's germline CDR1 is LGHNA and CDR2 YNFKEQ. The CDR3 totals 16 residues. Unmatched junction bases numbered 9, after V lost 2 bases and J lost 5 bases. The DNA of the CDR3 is TGTGCCAGCAGCCAACGGAGCGGGAGGGCCGGCGACGAGCAGTACTTC. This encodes CASSQRSGRAGDEQYF.

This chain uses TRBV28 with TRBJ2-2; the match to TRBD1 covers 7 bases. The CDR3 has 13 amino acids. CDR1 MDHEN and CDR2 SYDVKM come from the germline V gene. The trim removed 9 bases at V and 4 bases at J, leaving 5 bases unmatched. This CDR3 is CASDRDGTGELFF. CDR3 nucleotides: TGTGCCAGTGACAGGGACGGCACCGGGGAGCTGTTTTTT.

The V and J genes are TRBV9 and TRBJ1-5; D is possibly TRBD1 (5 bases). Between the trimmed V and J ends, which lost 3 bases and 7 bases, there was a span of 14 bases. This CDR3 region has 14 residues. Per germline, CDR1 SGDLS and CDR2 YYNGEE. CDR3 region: CASSADILGQPQHF. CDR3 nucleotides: TGTGCCAGCAGCGCGGACATCCTAGGGCAGCCCCAGCATTTT.

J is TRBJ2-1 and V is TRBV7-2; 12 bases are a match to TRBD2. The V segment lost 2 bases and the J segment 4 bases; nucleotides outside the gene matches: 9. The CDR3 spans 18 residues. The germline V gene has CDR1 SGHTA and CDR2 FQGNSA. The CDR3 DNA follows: TGTGCCAGCAGCTTAAGGACTAGCGGGAATCTTCAATACAATGAGCAGTTCTTC. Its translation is CASSLRTSGNLQYNEQFF.

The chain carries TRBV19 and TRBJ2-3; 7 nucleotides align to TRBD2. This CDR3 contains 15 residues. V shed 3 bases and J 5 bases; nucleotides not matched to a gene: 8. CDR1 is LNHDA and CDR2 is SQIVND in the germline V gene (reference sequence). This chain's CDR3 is CASSIWAGDEDTQYF. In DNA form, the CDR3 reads TGTGCCAGTAGTATTTGGGCGGGAGATGAAGATACGCAGTATTTT.

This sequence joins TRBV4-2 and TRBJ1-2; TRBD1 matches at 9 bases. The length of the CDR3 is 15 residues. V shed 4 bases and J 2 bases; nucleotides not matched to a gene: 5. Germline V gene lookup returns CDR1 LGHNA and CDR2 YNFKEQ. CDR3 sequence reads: CASSRGQGINYGYTF. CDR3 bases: TGTGCCAGCAGCCGTGGACAGGGGATAAACTATGGCTACACCTTC.

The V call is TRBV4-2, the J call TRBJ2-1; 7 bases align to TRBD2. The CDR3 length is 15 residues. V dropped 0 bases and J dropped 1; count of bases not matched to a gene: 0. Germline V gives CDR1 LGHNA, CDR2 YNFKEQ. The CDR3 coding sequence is TGTGCCAGCAGCCAAGAGGGAGGGTCCTACAATGAGCAGTTCTTC. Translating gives CASSQEGGSYNEQFF.

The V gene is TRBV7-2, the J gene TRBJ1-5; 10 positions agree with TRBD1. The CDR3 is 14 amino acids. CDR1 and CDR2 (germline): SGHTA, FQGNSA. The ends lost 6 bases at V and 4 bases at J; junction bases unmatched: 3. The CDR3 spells CASREGQGNQPQHF. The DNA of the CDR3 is TGTGCCAGCAGGGAGGGACAGGGGAATCAGCCCCAGCATTTT.

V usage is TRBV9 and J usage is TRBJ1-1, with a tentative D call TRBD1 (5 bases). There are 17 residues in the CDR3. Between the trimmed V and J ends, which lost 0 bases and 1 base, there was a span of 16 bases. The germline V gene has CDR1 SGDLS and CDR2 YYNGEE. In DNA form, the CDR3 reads TGTGCCAGCAGCGTAGGGGCAGGGTCTATGGGGAACACTGAAGCTTTCTTT. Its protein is CASSVGAGSMGNTEAFF.

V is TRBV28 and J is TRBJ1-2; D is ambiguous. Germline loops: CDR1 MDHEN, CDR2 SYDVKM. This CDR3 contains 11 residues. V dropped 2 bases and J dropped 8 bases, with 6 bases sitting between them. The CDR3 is CASSLKEGYTF. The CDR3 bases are TGTGCCAGCAGTTTAAAGGAGGGCTACACCTTC.

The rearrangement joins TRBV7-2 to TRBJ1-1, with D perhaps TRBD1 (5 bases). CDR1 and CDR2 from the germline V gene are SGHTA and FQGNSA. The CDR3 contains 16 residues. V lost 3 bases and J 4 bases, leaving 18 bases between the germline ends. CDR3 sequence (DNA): TGTGCCAGCAGCTTCCCCTCGACAGTTCCGGGCACTGAAGCTTTCTTT. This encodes CASSFPSTVPGTEAFF.

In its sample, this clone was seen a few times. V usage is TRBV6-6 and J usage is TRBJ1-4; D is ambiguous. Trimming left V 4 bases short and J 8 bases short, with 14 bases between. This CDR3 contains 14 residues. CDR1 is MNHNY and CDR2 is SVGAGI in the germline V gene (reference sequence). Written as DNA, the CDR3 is TGTGCCAGCAGTTTGACTCTTCGCGAAGAAAAACTGTTTTTT. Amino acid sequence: CASSLTLREEKLFF.

The CDR3 reads CSVELAGQGTQYF. CDR3 sequence (DNA): TGCAGCGTTGAGCTAGCGGGACAAGGGACGCAGTATTTT. The rearrangement joins TRBV29-1 to TRBJ2-3; TRBD2 agrees at 9 bases. CDR1 and CDR2 (germline): SQVTM, ANQGSEA. This CDR3 is built from 13 residues. V lost 3 bases, J lost 9 bases, and 7 bases stayed unmatched.

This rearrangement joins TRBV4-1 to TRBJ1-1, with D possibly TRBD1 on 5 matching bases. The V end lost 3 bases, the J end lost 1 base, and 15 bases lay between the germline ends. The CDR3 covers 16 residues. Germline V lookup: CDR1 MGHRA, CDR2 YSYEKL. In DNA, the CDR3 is TGCGCCAGCAGCCACGGTCCGGGACTGCGGAACACTGAAGCTTTCTTT. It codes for CASSHGPGLRNTEAFF.

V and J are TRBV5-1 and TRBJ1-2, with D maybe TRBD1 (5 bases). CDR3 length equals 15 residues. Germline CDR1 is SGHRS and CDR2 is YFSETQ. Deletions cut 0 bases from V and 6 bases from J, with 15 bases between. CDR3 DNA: TGCGCCAGCAGCTTGGCCGAGGGGACTCTAGATGGCTACACCTTC. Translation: CASSLAEGTLDGYTF. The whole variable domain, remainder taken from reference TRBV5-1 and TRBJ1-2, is KAGVTQTPRYLIKTRGQQVTLSCSPISGHRSVSWYQQTPGQGLQFLFEYFSETQRNKGNFPGRFSGRQFSNSRSEMNVSTLELGDSALYLCASSLAEGTLDGYTFGSGTRLTVV.

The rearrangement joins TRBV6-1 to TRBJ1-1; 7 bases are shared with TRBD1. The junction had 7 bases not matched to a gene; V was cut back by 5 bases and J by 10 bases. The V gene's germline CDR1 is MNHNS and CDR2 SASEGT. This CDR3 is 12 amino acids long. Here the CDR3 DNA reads TGTGCCAGCAGTCCGGACAGGACGGGAGCTTTCTTT. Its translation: CASSPDRTGAFF.

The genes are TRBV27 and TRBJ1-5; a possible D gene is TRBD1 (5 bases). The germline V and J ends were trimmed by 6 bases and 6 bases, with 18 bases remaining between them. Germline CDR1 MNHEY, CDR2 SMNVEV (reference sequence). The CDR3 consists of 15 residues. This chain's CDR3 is CASSWGAGGSQPQHF. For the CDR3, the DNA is TGTGCCAGCAGCTGGGGCGCGGGGGGAAGTCAGCCCCAGCATTTT.

The CDR3 reads CAWSPGQEPYEQYF. For the CDR3, the DNA is TGTGCCTGGAGCCCGGGACAGGAGCCTTACGAGCAGTACTTC. The V call is TRBV30, the J call TRBJ2-7; 8 bases fit TRBD1. This CDR3 spans 14 amino acids. Germline V gene sequence: CDR1 GTSNPN, CDR2 SVGIG (reference sequence). V lost 3 bases to trimming and J lost 4 bases; unmatched junction nucleotides: 8. The full variable domain, its missing parts supplied by reference TRBV30 and TRBJ2-7, is SQTIHQWPATLVQPVGSPLSLECTVEGTSNPNLYWYRQAAGRGLQLLFYSVGIGQISSEVPQNLSASRPQDRQFILSSKKLLLSDSGFYLCAWSPGQEPYEQYFGPGTRLTVT.

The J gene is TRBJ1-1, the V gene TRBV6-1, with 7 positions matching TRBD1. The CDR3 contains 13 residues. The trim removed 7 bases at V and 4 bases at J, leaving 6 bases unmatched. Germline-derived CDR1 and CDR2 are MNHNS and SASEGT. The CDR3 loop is CASTGQLSTEAFF. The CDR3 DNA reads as TGTGCCAGCACGGGACAGCTTTCCACTGAAGCTTTCTTT.

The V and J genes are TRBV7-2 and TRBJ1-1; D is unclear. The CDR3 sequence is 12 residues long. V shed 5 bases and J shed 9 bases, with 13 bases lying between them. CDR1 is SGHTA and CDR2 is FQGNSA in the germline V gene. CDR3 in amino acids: CASSITPLQAFF. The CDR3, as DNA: TGTGCCAGCAGCATCACCCCCCTACAAGCTTTCTTT.

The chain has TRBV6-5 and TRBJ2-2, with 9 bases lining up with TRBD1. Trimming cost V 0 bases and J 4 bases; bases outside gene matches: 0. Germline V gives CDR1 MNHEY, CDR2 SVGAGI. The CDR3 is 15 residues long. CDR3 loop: CASSYSTGGTGELFF. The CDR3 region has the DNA TGTGCCAGCAGTTACTCGACAGGGGGCACCGGGGAGCTGTTTTTT.

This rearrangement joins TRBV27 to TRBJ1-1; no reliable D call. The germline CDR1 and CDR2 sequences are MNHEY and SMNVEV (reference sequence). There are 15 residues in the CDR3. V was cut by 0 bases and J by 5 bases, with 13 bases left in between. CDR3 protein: CASSLSSGSGTEAFF. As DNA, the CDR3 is TGTGCCAGCAGTTTATCTTCGGGGAGCGGGACTGAAGCTTTCTTT.

The CDR3 DNA reads as TGTGCCAGCAGCCTCCTCGGCGGGGTCTCCTACGAGCAGTACTTC. This sequence encodes CASSLLGGVSYEQYF. The chain is built from TRBV5-4 and TRBJ2-7, with D perhaps matching TRBD2 (6 bases). This CDR3 spans 15 amino acids. Germline assignment: CDR1 SGHNT and CDR2 YYREEE (reference sequence). Between the trimmed V and J ends, which lost 4 bases and 0 bases, there was a span of 14 bases.

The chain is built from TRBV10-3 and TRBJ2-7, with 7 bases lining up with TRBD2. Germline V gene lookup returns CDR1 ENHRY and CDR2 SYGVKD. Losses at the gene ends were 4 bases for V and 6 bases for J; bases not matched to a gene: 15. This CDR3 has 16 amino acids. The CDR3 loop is CAISATGGPGGLEQYF. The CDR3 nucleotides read TGTGCCATCAGTGCAACGGGAGGACCAGGCGGGCTCGAGCAGTACTTC.

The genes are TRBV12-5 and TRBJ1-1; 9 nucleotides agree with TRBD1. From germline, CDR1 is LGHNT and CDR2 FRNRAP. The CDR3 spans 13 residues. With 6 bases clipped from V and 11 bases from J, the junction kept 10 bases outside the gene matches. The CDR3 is CASGPGTGTGAFF. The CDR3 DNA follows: TGTGCTAGTGGGCCCGGGACAGGGACGGGCGCTTTCTTT. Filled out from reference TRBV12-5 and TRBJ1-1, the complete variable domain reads DARVTQTPRHKVTEMGQEVTMRCQPILGHNTVFWYRQTMMQGLELLAYFRNRAPLDDSGMPKDRFSAEMPDATLATLKIQPSEPRDSAVYFCASGPGTGTGAFFGQGTRLTVV.